Many counts were recorded for the clone carrying this T cell receptor (beta chain). The data derive from a study of T cells in Graves' hyperthyroidism and ophthalmopathy. Authors of the study amplified TCR beta CDR3 regions from RNA transcripts. RT-PCR in the first round (using the HTBI primer set) targeted the TCR CDR3. TCRdb passed the multiplex PCR reads through MiXCR, listing each CDR3 protein once. The sample yields hundreds of thousands of distinct CDR3 sequences, approximately 16% seen once. Germline CDR1 reads SNHLY; CDR2 reads FYNNEI. V lost 2 bases, J lost 5 bases, and 12 bases lay in between. The CDR3 extends over 14 amino acids.

V and J are TRBV2 and TRBJ1-1; D gene ambiguous. Sequences were obtained from blood. This clonotype originated in a woman between 40 and 50 years old with Graves' ophthalmopathy. The CDR3 here is CASSERYGRTEAFF. CDR3 in DNA: TGTGCCAGCAGTGAAAGGTATGGGCGGACTGAAGCTTTCTTT. The variable domain in full, with the rest retrieved from reference TRBV2 and TRBJ1-1, is EPEVTQTPSHQVTQMGQEVILRCVPISNHLYFYWYRQILGQKVEFLVSFYNNEISEKSEIFDDQFSVERPDGSNFTLKIRSTKLEDSAMYFCASSERYGRTEAFFGQGTRLTVV.